The text below deals with one T cell receptor (beta chain). Germline values: CDR1 MGHRA, CDR2 YSYEKL. V was cut by 1 base and J by 1 base, with 8 bases left in between. This CDR3 region has 14 residues. The data are from a study of cytomegalovirus exposure and HLA in healthy donors. Donors likely had unrecorded immune exposures despite being nominally healthy when sampled. The primer mix had 60 Vbeta and 13 Jbeta primers. Only in-frame clones appear in the TCRdb table, and some are missing; sequencing was by immunoSEQ multiplex PCR. The repertoire holds about 200,000 clones, with approximately 78% as singletons.

V and J are TRBV4-1 and TRBJ2-7; tentative D call: TRBD2 (6 bases). The sample consisted of PBMCs. The receptor was isolated from a woman in her thirties or forties in good health and CMV-seronegative. The CDR3: CASSQAAGSYEQYF. CDR3 DNA sequence: TGCGCCAGCAGCCAAGCGGCGGGGTCCTACGAGCAGTACTTC.